These 28 T cell receptor beta chains were sequenced from one sample in a study of shared T cell receptors in the human thymus. The data were produced by immunoSEQ multiplex PCR, yet TCRdb's version contains in-frame clones alone and is incomplete. Among 630,000 or so clones, 87% were seen once, and the ten largest hold approximately 0.0097%. A further study also used this sample, focusing on human thymus T cells.

Sequenced input: thymocytes. Receptors originate from a boy under two years old with a congenital heart defect.

This clone was observed once. The V call is TRBV5-1, the J call TRBJ1-2; a possible D gene is TRBD1 (5 bases). Germline-derived CDR1 and CDR2 are SGHRS and YFSETQ. Between the trimmed V and J ends, which lost 4 bases and 7 bases, there was a span of 11 bases. CDR3 size: 12 residues. CDR3: CASSGGGCGYTF. The CDR3 bases are TGCGCCAGCAGCGGGGGAGGATGTGGCTACACCTTC.

This clone was counted only a few times. The chain's CDR3 is CASSAWTSGGAGEQFF. The CDR3 DNA is TGCGCCAGCAGTGCCTGGACTAGCGGGGGTGCGGGTGAGCAGTTCTTC. V is TRBV10-1 and J is TRBJ2-1; 13 positions match TRBD2. Germline lookup yields CDR1 WNHNN and CDR2 SYGVQD (reference sequence). The CDR3 has 16 residues. Trimming at V came to 4 bases and at J to 9 bases, leaving 9 bases not matched to a gene.

J is TRBJ2-1 and V is TRBV27; 8 bases are a match to TRBD1. Germline-derived CDR1 and CDR2 are MNHEY and SMNVEV (reference sequence). V lost 6 bases and J lost 14; bases outside the gene matches: 12. The CDR3 length is 13 residues. The CDR3 protein is CASSLRPDRGEFF. The DNA of the CDR3 is TGTGCCAGCAGCCTAAGGCCCGACAGGGGCGAGTTCTTC.

V and J are TRBV7-2 and TRBJ2-5, with D unresolved. The CDR3 loop spans 13 amino acids. V was clipped by 5 bases and J by 1 base, with 8 bases between them. The germline gives CDR1 SGHTA, CDR2 FQGNSA. This chain's CDR3 is CASSPRVQETQYF. The DNA of the CDR3 is TGTGCCAGCAGCCCACGGGTCCAAGAGACCCAGTACTTC.

This chain links TRBV2 with TRBJ2-5; no firm D call. CDR1 SNHLY and CDR2 FYNNEI come from the germline V gene. V was cut by 4 bases and J by 4 bases, with 7 bases left in between. The CDR3 contains 12 residues. The CDR3 protein is CASSGATETQYF. CDR3 nucleotide sequence: TGTGCCAGCAGTGGGGCTACAGAGACCCAGTACTTC.

CDR3 region: CASSLGGASGQKFYNEQFF. Here the CDR3 DNA reads TGTGCCAGCAGTTTGGGGGGGGCTAGTGGTCAAAAGTTCTACAATGAGCAGTTCTTC. The chain employs TRBV27 and TRBJ2-1; D may be TRBD2 (7 bases). The CDR3 covers 19 residues. The V gene's germline CDR1 is MNHEY and CDR2 SMNVEV (reference sequence). V gave up 3 bases and J gave up 3 bases, with 24 bases separating them.

The chain combines TRBV7-9 with TRBJ2-7; 7 nucleotides align to TRBD1. V was pared by 1 base and J by 3 bases, with 6 bases of the junction left unmatched. The CDR3 contains 15 residues. Germline assignment: CDR1 SEHNR and CDR2 FQNEAQ (reference sequence). In DNA form, the CDR3 reads TGTGCCAGCAGCTTAGGAGGGGGCAGGGGCTACGAGCAGTACTTC. It encodes CASSLGGGRGYEQYF. Looking up the rest from reference TRBV7-9 and TRBJ2-7 gives the full variable domain: DTGVSQNPRHKITKRGQNVTFRCDPISEHNRLYWYRQTLGQGPEFLTYFQNEAQLEKSRLLSDRFSAERPKGSFSTLEIQRTEQGDSAMYLCASSLGGGRGYEQYFGPGTRLTVT.

The chain has TRBV6-5 and TRBJ1-1, with D maybe TRBD1 (5 bases). Trimming shortened V by 10 bases and J by 1 base, and 16 bases separated the two germline ends. Per the germline V gene, CDR1 is MNHEY and CDR2 is SVGAGI. The CDR3 contains 14 residues. The CDR3 here is CATGWAGKNTEAFF. CDR3 DNA sequence: TGTGCCACCGGGTGGGCAGGGAAGAACACTGAAGCTTTCTTT.

The chain combines TRBV27 with TRBJ2-7; unclear D gene. The CDR3 sequence is 15 residues long. Trimming cost V 2 bases and J 0 bases, with 11 bases left between them. The germline CDR1 and CDR2 sequences are MNHEY and SMNVEV (reference sequence). CDR3 amino acids: CASSLRPYDSYEQYF. The DNA for the CDR3 is TGTGCCAGCAGTTTACGCCCCTACGACTCCTACGAGCAGTACTTC.

The gene calls are TRBV2 and TRBJ1-5, with TRBD1 matching 8 bases. Germline V gene data show CDR1 as SNHLY and CDR2 as FYNNEI. This CDR3 is 19 amino acids long. V lost 6 bases to trimming and J lost 1 base; unmatched junction nucleotides: 17. In DNA, the CDR3 is TGTGCCAGCAGCGCGCCCCAGACAGGGGATGATTTGAGCAATCAGCCCCAGCATTTT. It encodes CASSAPQTGDDLSNQPQHF.

The rearrangement links TRBV6-5 to TRBJ2-5, with D uncertain. CDR1 is MNHEY, CDR2 SVGAGI, per germline. The CDR3 spans 11 residues. V gave up 6 bases and J gave up 1 base, with 3 bases separating them. CDR3 coding DNA: TGTGCCAGCAGACTCCAAGAGACCCAGTACTTC. Translating it yields CASRLQETQYF.

The V call is TRBV5-1, the J call TRBJ2-7, with 7 bases fitting TRBD1. The germline gives CDR1 SGHRS, CDR2 YFSETQ. With 1 base clipped from V and 3 bases from J, the junction kept 7 bases outside the gene matches. This CDR3 spans 15 amino acids. In DNA form, the CDR3 reads TGCGCCAGCAGCTTGCACTGCGCAGGGGGCTACGAGCAGTACTTC. It is translated as CASSLHCAGGYEQYF.

The gene calls are TRBV4-1 and TRBJ2-6; 10 bases fit TRBD1. Germline V lookup: CDR1 MGHRA, CDR2 YSYEKL. The length of the CDR3 is 18 residues. V gave up 4 bases and J gave up 0 bases; unmatched junction bases: 6. CDR3: CASSRDRGPRSGANVLTF. CDR3 nucleotides: TGCGCCAGCAGCCGAGACAGGGGGCCGCGCTCTGGGGCCAACGTCCTGACTTTC.

The rearrangement links TRBV5-4 to TRBJ2-5; 12 nucleotides match TRBD2. The CDR3 contains 16 residues. V was clipped by 3 bases and J by 4 bases; unmatched bases: 7. CDR1 is SGHNT, CDR2 YYREEE, per germline (reference sequence). The CDR3 DNA reads as TGTGCCAGCAGCTACCCGACTAGCGGGGGTTCAGAGACCCAGTACTTC. Translated: CASSYPTSGGSETQYF.

The rearrangement uses TRBV4-2 and TRBJ1-1; D perhaps matches TRBD1 (5 bases). Between the trimmed V and J ends, which lost 2 bases and 3 bases, there was a span of 28 bases. CDR3 length: 20 residues. Germline-derived CDR1 and CDR2 are LGHNA and YNFKEQ. The CDR3 bases are TGTGCCAGCAGCCAAAGGGACCGACGAACCTTATGGGGGGTAGACACTGAAGCTTTCTTT. The encoded protein is CASSQRDRRTLWGVDTEAFF.

The chain employs TRBV5-1 and TRBJ2-3, with TRBD1 matching 7 bases. Germline V gene sequence: CDR1 SGHRS, CDR2 YFSETQ. J gave up 0 bases and V 4 bases, and 8 bases lay outside the gene matches. The CDR3 length is 16 residues. The DNA of the CDR3 is TGCGCCAGCAGCCGGACAGGCCAAACTAGCACAGATACGCAGTATTTT. Amino acids: CASSRTGQTSTDTQYF.

CDR3 sequence (DNA): TGTGCCAGTCGAGGGAAACGGAGGAGGGGCGGGGGCGTGATTGTTACAGATACGCAGTATTTT. Translation: CASRGKRRRGGGVIVTDTQYF. The gene calls are TRBV19 and TRBJ2-3; weak D call: TRBD2 (7 bases). CDR1 and CDR2 (germline): LNHDA, SQIVND (reference sequence). This CDR3 is built from 21 residues. The V and J ends lost 8 bases and 3 bases respectively, with 36 bases between them.

This clone was observed a handful of times. The junction shows a germline mismatch at one end, possibly a read error. V gene TRBV9 combines with J gene TRBJ2-5; TRBD2 matches 8 bases. The CDR3 sequence is 16 residues long. Germline loops: CDR1 SGDLS, CDR2 YYNGEE. The CDR3 coding sequence is TGTGCCAGCAGCGTAGGAGAGGGGACTAGGGGAGAGGCCCAGTACTTC. Translated: CASSVGEGTRGEAQYF.

The rearrangement joins TRBV5-1 to TRBJ2-7; no definite D call. Germline lookup yields CDR1 SGHRS and CDR2 YFSETQ. This CDR3 contains 14 residues. The V gene lost 4 bases and the J gene lost 6 bases, with 17 bases spanning the gap. CDR3 DNA sequence: TGCGCCAGCAGCATCAGACATACCGTCGGCGAGCAGTACTTC. This sequence encodes CASSIRHTVGEQYF.

The rearrangement joins TRBV12-5 to TRBJ2-7; 7 nucleotides match TRBD2. The trim removed 4 bases at V and 7 bases at J, leaving 13 bases unmatched. Germline V gene data show CDR1 as LGHNT and CDR2 as FRNRAP. The CDR3 spans 15 residues. CDR3 sequence: CASGSPGRGVSEQYF. CDR3 DNA: TGTGCTAGTGGTTCCCCAGGGAGGGGAGTGAGTGAGCAGTACTTC.

The chain employs TRBV14 and TRBJ2-5; no reliable D call. CDR3 size: 16 residues. V lost 4 bases, J lost 3 bases, and 18 bases lay in between. From germline, CDR1 is SGHDN and CDR2 FVKESK. This CDR3 reads CASSRRRSRGEETQYF. As DNA, the CDR3 is TGTGCCAGCAGCCGCCGTAGGTCTCGAGGAGAAGAGACCCAGTACTTC.

This chain joins TRBV9 and TRBJ1-1, with D uncertain. The CDR3 is made up of 13 amino acids. Trimming left V 3 bases short and J 11 bases short, with 17 bases between. Germline V gene data show CDR1 as SGDLS and CDR2 as YYNGEE. CDR3 residues: CASSAQAEVTAFF. DNA for the CDR3: TGTGCCAGCAGCGCTCAAGCCGAGGTGACGGCTTTCTTT.

The V and J genes are TRBV6-6 and TRBJ1-5; D is undetermined. The CDR3 is 16 residues long. The ends were cut back, 0 bases at V and 6 bases at J, with 15 bases in the middle. Per germline, CDR1 MNHNY and CDR2 SVGAGI (reference sequence). The CDR3, as DNA: TGTGCCAGCAGTTACTCGAATTCTTGGGCGGGTCAGCCCCAGCATTTT. Translation: CASSYSNSWAGQPQHF.

This chain joins TRBV11-2 and TRBJ2-3, with 13 bases fitting TRBD2. Germline CDR1 is SGHAT and CDR2 is FQNNGV. The CDR3 contains 18 residues. V lost 5 bases, J lost 2 bases, and 10 bases stayed unmatched. CDR3 sequence: CASSPGLAGAPHTDTQYF. CDR3 DNA sequence: TGTGCCAGCAGCCCAGGACTAGCGGGGGCGCCGCACACAGATACGCAGTATTTT.

V and J are TRBV28 and TRBJ1-1; 7 bases agree with TRBD1. From germline, CDR1 is MDHEN and CDR2 SYDVKM. The ends lost 5 bases at V and 6 bases at J; junction bases unmatched: 21. The CDR3 consists of 18 residues. The CDR3 region is CASSPDTGAERTEAEAFF. In DNA, the CDR3 is TGTGCCAGCAGTCCCGATACAGGGGCGGAGAGGACTGAGGCTGAAGCTTTCTTT.

The V and J genes are TRBV2 and TRBJ2-5; possibly TRBD1 for D (6 bases). CDR3 length equals 16 residues. Germline V CDR1 and CDR2: SNHLY, FYNNEI. V was cut by 4 bases and J by 5 bases, with 20 bases left in between. The CDR3 spells CASSGGPLAPRETQYF. CDR3 DNA: TGTGCCAGCAGTGGGGGGCCGTTAGCCCCTCGGGAGACCCAGTACTTC.

The chain joins TRBV11-2 to TRBJ2-2, with D tentatively TRBD2 (5 bases). This CDR3 has 16 residues. Trimming pared 5 bases from V and 0 bases from J, leaving 13 bases between. Germline assignment: CDR1 SGHAT and CDR2 FQNNGV. CDR3 nucleotide sequence: TGTGCCAGCAGCCCGCCCCAGCGGACGAACACCGGGGAGCTGTTTTTT. This encodes CASSPPQRTNTGELFF.

The chain is built from TRBV28 and TRBJ1-2; D is perhaps TRBD1 (6 bases). The CDR3 is 13 amino acids. Germline V gives CDR1 MDHEN, CDR2 SYDVKM. Trimming took 2 bases from V and 8 from J, leaving 12 bases between them. CDR3 residues: CASSLEHRDGYTF. CDR3 coding DNA: TGTGCCAGCAGTTTAGAACACAGGGACGGCTACACCTTC.